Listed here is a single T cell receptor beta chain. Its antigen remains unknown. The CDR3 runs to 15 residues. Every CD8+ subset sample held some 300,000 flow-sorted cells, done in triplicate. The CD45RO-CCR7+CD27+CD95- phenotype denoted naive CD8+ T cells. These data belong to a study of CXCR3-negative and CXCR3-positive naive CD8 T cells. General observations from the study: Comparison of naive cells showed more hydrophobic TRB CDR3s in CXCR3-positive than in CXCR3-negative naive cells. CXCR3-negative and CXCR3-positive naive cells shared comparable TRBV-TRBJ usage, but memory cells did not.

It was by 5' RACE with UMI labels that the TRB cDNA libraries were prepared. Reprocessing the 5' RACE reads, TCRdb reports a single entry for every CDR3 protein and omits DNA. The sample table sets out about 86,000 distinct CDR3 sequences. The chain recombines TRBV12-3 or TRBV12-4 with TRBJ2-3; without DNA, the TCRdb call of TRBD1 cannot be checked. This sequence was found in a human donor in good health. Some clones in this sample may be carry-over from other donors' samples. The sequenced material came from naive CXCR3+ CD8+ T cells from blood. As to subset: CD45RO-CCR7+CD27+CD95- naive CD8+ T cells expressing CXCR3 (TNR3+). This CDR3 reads CASSLEGTTTDTQYF.